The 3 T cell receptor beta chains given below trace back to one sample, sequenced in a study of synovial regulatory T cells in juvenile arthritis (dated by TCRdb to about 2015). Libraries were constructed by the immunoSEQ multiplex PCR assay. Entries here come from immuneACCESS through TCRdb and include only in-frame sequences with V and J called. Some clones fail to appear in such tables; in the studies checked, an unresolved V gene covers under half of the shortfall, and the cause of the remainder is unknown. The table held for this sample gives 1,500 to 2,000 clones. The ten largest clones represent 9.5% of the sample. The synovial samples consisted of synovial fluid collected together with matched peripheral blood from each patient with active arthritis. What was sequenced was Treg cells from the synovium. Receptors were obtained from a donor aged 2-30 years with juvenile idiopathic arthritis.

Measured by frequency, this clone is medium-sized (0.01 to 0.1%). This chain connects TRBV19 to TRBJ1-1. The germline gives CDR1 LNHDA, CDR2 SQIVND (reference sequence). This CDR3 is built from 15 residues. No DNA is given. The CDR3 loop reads CASSKRPGKNTEAFF.

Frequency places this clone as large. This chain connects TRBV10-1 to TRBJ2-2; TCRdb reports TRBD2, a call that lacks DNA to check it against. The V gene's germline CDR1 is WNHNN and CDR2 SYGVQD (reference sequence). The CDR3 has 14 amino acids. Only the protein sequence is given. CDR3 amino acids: CASSAGTSPGELFF.

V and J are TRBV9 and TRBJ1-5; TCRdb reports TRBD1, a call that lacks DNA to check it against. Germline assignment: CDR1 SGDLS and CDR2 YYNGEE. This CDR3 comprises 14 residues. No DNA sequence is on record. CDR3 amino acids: CASSDTGGYQPQHF.